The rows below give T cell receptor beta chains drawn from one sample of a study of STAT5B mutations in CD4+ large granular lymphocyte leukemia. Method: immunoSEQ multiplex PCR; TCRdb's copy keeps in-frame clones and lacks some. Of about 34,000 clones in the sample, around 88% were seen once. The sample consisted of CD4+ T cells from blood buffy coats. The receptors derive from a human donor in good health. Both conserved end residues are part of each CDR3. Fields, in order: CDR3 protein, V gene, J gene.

CDR3aa: CASSLNYKASDTQYF; v_gene: TRBV7-3; j_gene: TRBJ2-3
CDR3aa: CASSSPEAGNTEAFF; v_gene: TRBV27; j_gene: TRBJ1-1
CDR3aa: CASSLGLAPSTEAFF; v_gene: TRBV5-1; j_gene: TRBJ1-1
CDR3aa: CASSHLPRNTEAFF; v_gene: TRBV28; j_gene: TRBJ1-1
CDR3aa: CAGSLWTSKTGELFF; v_gene: TRBV7-2; j_gene: TRBJ2-2
CDR3aa: CASSLKIGSYNEQFF; v_gene: TRBV6-5; j_gene: TRBJ2-1
CDR3aa: CASALSAVSYEQYF; v_gene: TRBV6-5; j_gene: TRBJ2-7
CDR3aa: CASSLAVTQNSGNTIYF; v_gene: TRBV7-2; j_gene: TRBJ1-3
CDR3aa: CAIGRGTGNGYTF; v_gene: TRBV10-3; j_gene: TRBJ1-2
CDR3aa: CASSERQGQATYEQYF; v_gene: TRBV10-1; j_gene: TRBJ2-7
CDR3aa: CASSLRGDLGGELFF; v_gene: TRBV9; j_gene: TRBJ2-2
CDR3aa: CASSLAGSRSYNSPLHF; v_gene: TRBV5-1; j_gene: TRBJ1-6
CDR3aa: CASSQEPGVNTEAFF; v_gene: TRBV4-3; j_gene: TRBJ1-1
CDR3aa: CASSPDGANYGYTF; v_gene: TRBV5-1; j_gene: TRBJ1-2
CDR3aa: CASSRSGLAGGGTDTQYF; v_gene: TRBV4-1; j_gene: TRBJ2-3
CDR3aa: CASSPTRLAGEVDTQYF; v_gene: TRBV4-1; j_gene: TRBJ2-3
CDR3aa: CSVGTGITYGYTF; v_gene: TRBV29-1; j_gene: TRBJ1-2
CDR3aa: CASSQDGGNTIYF; v_gene: TRBV4-3; j_gene: TRBJ1-3
CDR3aa: CASSFNTGSQETQYF; v_gene: TRBV5-1; j_gene: TRBJ2-5
CDR3aa: CASSQSQFGEQYF; v_gene: TRBV11-2; j_gene: TRBJ2-7
CDR3aa: CASSFSGTGAETQYF; v_gene: TRBV7-2; j_gene: TRBJ2-5
CDR3aa: CASSLFTASSYNSPLHF; v_gene: TRBV5-5; j_gene: TRBJ1-6
CDR3aa: CASRVGAYGYTF; v_gene: TRBV5-1; j_gene: TRBJ1-2
CDR3aa: CASSRGAGQGLHEQYF; v_gene: TRBV27; j_gene: TRBJ2-7
CDR3aa: CASSTPERNTDTQYF; v_gene: TRBV7-2; j_gene: TRBJ2-3
CDR3aa: CASRDSYEQYF; v_gene: TRBV14; j_gene: TRBJ2-7
CDR3aa: CASNKDIGRINEKLFF; v_gene: TRBV7-8; j_gene: TRBJ1-4
CDR3aa: CASSPTVGGTEAFF; v_gene: TRBV9; j_gene: TRBJ1-1
CDR3aa: CASSWENNYGYTF; v_gene: TRBV7-9; j_gene: TRBJ1-2
CDR3aa: CASTLETNTEAFF; v_gene: TRBV2; j_gene: TRBJ1-1
CDR3aa: CASSPTGPGYTF; v_gene: TRBV6-5; j_gene: TRBJ1-2
CDR3aa: CASSLYTRTTGYTF; v_gene: TRBV11-1; j_gene: TRBJ1-2
CDR3aa: CASSYTRPGNSHGYTF; v_gene: TRBV6-6; j_gene: TRBJ1-2
CDR3aa: CASSLPSGSYEQYF; v_gene: TRBV28; j_gene: TRBJ2-7
CDR3aa: CASSSHISNQPQHF; v_gene: TRBV7-9; j_gene: TRBJ1-5